This T cell receptor (beta chain) was identified during a study of blood T cell repertoires in COVID-19 (TCRdb year 2020). For the study in its entirety: Collaborator samples came from the United States, Italy and Spain and covered acute and convalescent phases of COVID-19. The material from the prospective study consisted of cDNA or gDNA derived from T cells, B-cell-depleted T cells, or PBMCs. Subjects who had been exposed to COVID-19, were actively infected with it, or had recovered from it provided the deeply sampled blood TCRbeta repertoires that made up the dataset. The repertoires were released in a freely available public database meant as a resource for research on the immune response to SARS-CoV-2. Samples were obtained from the ongoing ImmuneRACE study (first 160 participants) and from approximately 1,200 subjects provided by 6 global collaborators. The sample metadata nearly always contained a de-identified subject ID, COVID-19 status, age in years and sex. Where available, HLA class I and class II types were obtained from metadata supplied by the sample provider rather than from assay-based typing.

TCRbeta CDR3 regions were amplified from genomic DNA using the immunoSEQ Assay, a bias-controlled multiplex PCR. On the authors' methods: Within the assay, amplification of reference gene primers was used to estimate how many nucleated cells each sample contained. To quantify the absolute abundance of each unique TCRbeta CDR3 rearrangement, sequence reads were collapsed and filtered. For each sample, productive Simpson clonality was calculated as the square root of Simpson's diversity index over productive rearrangements. As stored in TCRdb, this immuneACCESS dataset retains in-frame rearrangements with V and J assigned. A fraction of the clones does not appear; measured against another copy, unresolved V genes explain less than half of the discrepancy, and the remainder lacks a known reason. V, J and clone size are those of that table, while D and trimming were read from the DNA. The sample data list fewer than 250,000 clones, and about 81% of these were observed just once. The top ten clones comprise 3.2% of the sample.

Broader findings and caveats from the paper: The quantity of clinical and demographic metadata differed by source and by participant and was supplied without curation.

Per the germline V gene, SGHRS is the CDR1 and YFSETQ is the CDR2. V ends up 1 base short and J 3 bases short, with an unmatched junction base count of 4. The CDR3, cysteine through phenylalanine, is 16 amino acids long. Just the 48-base CDR3 DNA is kept, in frame starting at base 1. In the prospective study, participants were roughly 18 to 100 years old, resided in about two dozen geographic areas of the United States, and were enrolled through a virtual design. In the prospective study, participants were assigned to cohorts based on the clinical history participants reported in a screening survey and a study questionnaire. Recovered participants in ImmuneRACE Cohort 3 were defined as having two consecutive negative NP/OP PCR tests, clearance from a healthcare professional, or resolution of symptoms. Each participant in the prospective study had whole blood, serum and a nasopharyngeal or oropharyngeal swab collected by mobile phlebotomists. Additional blood draws and questionnaires over an approximately two-month period could optionally be provided by prospective study participants. Before DNA extraction, prospective study blood samples were shipped either frozen or at room temperature.

A remark on this clone: This clone's antigen is unknown. Base quality data are lacking; no much larger clone is found one base away.

Input material: PBMCs or T cells enriched from blood (not recorded which). This sequence was found in a woman in her 30s who had recovered from COVID-19. This chain joins TRBV5-1 to TRBJ2-2, with 9 junctional bases fitting TRBD2. CDR3 sequence: CASSLLASGDTGELFF. In nucleotide form, the sequence is TGCGCCAGCAGCTTGCTTGCTAGCGGGGACACCGGGGAGCTGTTTTTT.